This T cell receptor beta chain was identified in a study of monozygotic twins with inflammatory bowel disease. Study-wide points: Researchers were unable to tell different T cell subtypes apart.

Unfractionated whole blood yielded total RNA, and T cells were not sorted. Note on this clonotype: The antigen is undetermined.

Template switching introduced UMIs that contain a 6-nucleotide sample barcode. TCRdb reworked the 5' RACE reads into one entry per CDR3 protein, no DNA. This table holds around 210,000 distinct CDR3 sequences. CDR3 length: 13 residues. CDR1 and CDR2 from the germline V gene are MNHEY and SVGEGT. This TCR came from a human donor with ulcerative colitis or Crohn's disease, or a healthy co-twin of an affected twin (not recorded which). This chain joins TRBV6-2 or TRBV6-3 and TRBJ1-2; TCRdb calls TRBD1, which cannot be checked without DNA. Sequencing was carried out using blood. CDR3 protein: CASSWTVPYGYTF.